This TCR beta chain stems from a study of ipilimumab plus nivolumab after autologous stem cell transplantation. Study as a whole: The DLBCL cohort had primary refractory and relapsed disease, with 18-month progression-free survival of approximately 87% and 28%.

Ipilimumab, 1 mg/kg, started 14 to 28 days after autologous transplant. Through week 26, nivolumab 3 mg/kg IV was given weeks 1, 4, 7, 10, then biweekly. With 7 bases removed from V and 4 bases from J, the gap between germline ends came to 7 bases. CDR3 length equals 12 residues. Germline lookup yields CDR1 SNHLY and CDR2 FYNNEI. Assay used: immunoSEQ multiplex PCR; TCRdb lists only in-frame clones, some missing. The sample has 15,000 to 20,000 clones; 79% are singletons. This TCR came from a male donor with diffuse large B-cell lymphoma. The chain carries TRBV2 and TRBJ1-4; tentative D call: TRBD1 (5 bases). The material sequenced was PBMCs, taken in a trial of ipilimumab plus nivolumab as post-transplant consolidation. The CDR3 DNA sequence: TGTGCCAGCAAACAGGTTAATGAAAAACTGTTTTTT. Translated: CASKQVNEKLFF.